This is a list of T cell receptor beta chains from one sample in a study of T cells after yellow fever vaccination. One entry per CDR3 protein results from TCRdb running MiXCR on the 5' RACE reads. The table has some 96,000 distinct CDR3 sequences, 8.9% seen once; the top ten hold around a sixth. The source material was CD8+ T cells not binding an NS4B(214-222) dextramer, sorted from PBMCs, sampled about 2 weeks after the first yellow fever vaccination. The origin of the receptors is a man aged 18 to 29 who received the YFV17D yellow fever vaccine. The CDR3 runs from the conserved cysteine through the conserved F or W. The D gene is left open where the match is weak. Rows give clone size only sometimes, using once, few, many, or a class for an expanded clone.

v_gene: TRBV20-1
d_gene: -
abundance: few
j_gene: TRBJ2-5
CDR3aa: CSARDRTRKETQYF
CDR3nt: TGCAGTGCTAGAGATCGGACCAGGAAAGAGACCCAGTACTTC

v_gene: TRBV4-1
d_gene: -
abundance: many
j_gene: TRBJ1-1
CDR3aa: CASSQERGKDTEAFF
CDR3nt: TGCGCCAGCAGCCAAGAACGGGGGAAAGACACTGAAGCTTTCTTT

v_gene: TRBV2
d_gene: TRBD2
abundance: few
j_gene: TRBJ2-1
CDR3aa: CASVAGASSYNEQFF
CDR3nt: TGTGCCAGTGTAGCGGGGGCCAGCTCCTACAATGAGCAGTTCTTC

v_gene: TRBV9
d_gene: TRBD1
abundance: few
j_gene: TRBJ1-3
CDR3aa: CASSTTGGSSWNTIYF
CDR3nt: TGTGCCAGCAGCACCACAGGGGGCTCGTCGTGGAACACCATATATTTT

v_gene: TRBV4-3
d_gene: -
abundance: -
j_gene: TRBJ1-2
CDR3aa: CASSQDFPVYGYTF
CDR3nt: TGCGCCAGCAGCCAAGATTTCCCCGTCTATGGCTACACCTTC

v_gene: TRBV7-6
d_gene: TRBD2
abundance: many
j_gene: TRBJ2-1
CDR3aa: CASTIGASGSYNEQFF
CDR3nt: TGTGCCAGCACCATAGGGGCTAGCGGCTCCTACAATGAGCAGTTCTTC

v_gene: TRBV27
d_gene: -
abundance: -
j_gene: TRBJ2-5
CDR3aa: CASSLGPGFEETQYF
CDR3nt: TGTGCCAGCAGTCTAGGGCCGGGGTTTGAAGAGACCCAGTACTTC

v_gene: TRBV4-3
d_gene: -
abundance: few
j_gene: TRBJ2-7
CDR3aa: CASSPWTDYEQYF
CDR3nt: TGCGCCAGCAGCCCGTGGACTGATTACGAGCAGTACTTC

v_gene: TRBV11-2
d_gene: TRBD2
abundance: -
j_gene: TRBJ2-7
CDR3aa: CASSSPAAGDSYEQYF
CDR3nt: TGTGCCAGCAGCTCCCCAGCAGCGGGGGACTCCTACGAGCAGTACTTC

v_gene: TRBV27
d_gene: TRBD1
abundance: -
j_gene: TRBJ1-5
CDR3aa: CASSLYWGRQGQQPQHF
CDR3nt: TGTGCCAGCAGTTTATATTGGGGTAGACAGGGACAGCAGCCCCAGCATTTT

v_gene: TRBV7-2
d_gene: -
abundance: -
j_gene: TRBJ2-2
CDR3aa: CASSLALGSGELFF
CDR3nt: TGTGCCAGCAGCTTAGCGCTTGGTTCCGGGGAGCTGTTTTTT

v_gene: TRBV27
d_gene: -
abundance: few
j_gene: TRBJ2-4
CDR3aa: CASSGGYDKNIQYF
CDR3nt: TGTGCCAGCAGTGGGGGTTATGACAAAAACATTCAGTACTTC

v_gene: TRBV6-5
d_gene: -
abundance: -
j_gene: TRBJ2-5
CDR3aa: CASSSDHETQYF
CDR3nt: TGTGCCAGCAGTTCAGACCACGAGACCCAGTACTTC

v_gene: TRBV4-2
d_gene: TRBD2
abundance: few
j_gene: TRBJ2-1
CDR3aa: CASSQGRGGGPHNEQFF
CDR3nt: TGTGCCAGCAGCCAAGGGCGGGGCGGGGGGCCTCACAATGAGCAGTTCTTC

v_gene: TRBV29-1
d_gene: -
abundance: -
j_gene: TRBJ2-2
CDR3aa: CSVLRGTGELFF
CDR3nt: TGCAGCGTTCTTAGGGGGACCGGGGAGCTGTTTTTT

v_gene: TRBV11-2
d_gene: TRBD2
abundance: -
j_gene: TRBJ2-5
CDR3aa: CASSLESAGGYQETQYF
CDR3nt: TGTGCCAGCAGCTTAGAGTCGGCGGGGGGGTACCAAGAGACCCAGTACTTC

v_gene: TRBV6-5
d_gene: -
abundance: -
j_gene: TRBJ1-5
CDR3aa: CASSYSSGGNQPQHF
CDR3nt: TGTGCCAGCAGTTACTCGTCAGGGGGCAATCAGCCCCAGCATTTT

v_gene: TRBV7-9
d_gene: TRBD1
abundance: -
j_gene: TRBJ2-7
CDR3aa: CASSTQGANSYEQYF
CDR3nt: TGTGCCAGCAGCACACAGGGGGCGAACTCCTACGAGCAGTACTTC

v_gene: TRBV18
d_gene: TRBD2
abundance: few
j_gene: TRBJ2-3
CDR3aa: CASSEILIEGLAITDTQYF
CDR3nt: TGTGCCAGCTCAGAGATCCTTATTGAGGGACTAGCCATCACAGATACGCAGTATTTT

v_gene: TRBV5-1
d_gene: -
abundance: -
j_gene: TRBJ2-3
CDR3aa: CASSPFPVSNADTQYF
CDR3nt: TGCGCCAGCAGTCCTTTTCCAGTTTCTAACGCAGATACGCAGTATTTT

v_gene: TRBV5-1
d_gene: -
abundance: few
j_gene: TRBJ1-4
CDR3aa: CASSPGVTNEKLFF
CDR3nt: TGCGCCAGCAGCCCAGGGGTGACGAATGAAAAACTGTTTTTT

v_gene: TRBV6-1
d_gene: TRBD1
abundance: -
j_gene: TRBJ1-2
CDR3aa: CASSSIGGAGSGYTF
CDR3nt: TGTGCCAGCAGTAGTATAGGGGGCGCCGGGTCTGGCTACACCTTC

v_gene: TRBV20-1
d_gene: -
abundance: few
j_gene: TRBJ2-7
CDR3aa: CSAGWTVRSEQYF
CDR3nt: TGCAGTGCTGGCTGGACAGTAAGAAGCGAGCAGTACTTC

v_gene: TRBV5-4
d_gene: TRBD1
abundance: few
j_gene: TRBJ1-2
CDR3aa: CASSTGQGDYGYTF
CDR3nt: TGTGCCAGCAGCACCGGACAGGGGGACTATGGCTACACCTTC

v_gene: TRBV4-1
d_gene: -
abundance: many
j_gene: TRBJ2-3
CDR3aa: CASSQTDVTSTDTQYF
CDR3nt: TGCGCCAGCAGCCAAACGGACGTAACTAGCACAGATACGCAGTATTTT

v_gene: TRBV6-2/TRBV6-3
d_gene: -
abundance: -
j_gene: TRBJ2-2
CDR3aa: CASSYPATGRDTGELFF
CDR3nt: TGTGCCAGCAGTTACCCCGCGACAGGGAGGGACACCGGGGAGCTGTTTTTT

v_gene: TRBV5-1
d_gene: TRBD2
abundance: few
j_gene: TRBJ2-7
CDR3aa: CASSLRSGGLYEQYF
CDR3nt: TGCGCCAGCAGTTTGCGGAGCGGGGGGCTTTACGAGCAGTACTTC

v_gene: TRBV12-3/TRBV12-4
d_gene: -
abundance: few
j_gene: TRBJ2-5
CDR3aa: CASSPPGAETQYF
CDR3nt: TGTGCCAGCAGTCCGCCCGGGGCGGAGACCCAGTACTTC

v_gene: TRBV7-6
d_gene: TRBD2
abundance: many
j_gene: TRBJ2-2
CDR3aa: CASSYGGGMNTGELFF
CDR3nt: TGTGCCAGCAGCTATGGGGGGGGAATGAACACCGGGGAGCTGTTTTTT

v_gene: TRBV11-2
d_gene: -
abundance: -
j_gene: TRBJ2-3
CDR3aa: CASSLLYFPDTQYF
CDR3nt: TGTGCCAGCAGCTTACTTTACTTCCCAGATACGCAGTATTTT

v_gene: TRBV4-1
d_gene: -
abundance: few
j_gene: TRBJ2-2
CDR3aa: CASSQGISNTGELFF
CDR3nt: TGCGCCAGCAGCCAAGGGATCAGCAACACCGGGGAGCTGTTTTTT

v_gene: TRBV11-2
d_gene: TRBD1
abundance: few
j_gene: TRBJ1-1
CDR3aa: CASSSAPGTGDTEAFF
CDR3nt: TGTGCCAGCAGCTCGGCCCCCGGGACAGGCGACACTGAAGCTTTCTTT

v_gene: TRBV12-3/TRBV12-4
d_gene: -
abundance: -
j_gene: TRBJ1-5
CDR3aa: CASSLPGGQPQHF
CDR3nt: TGTGCCAGCAGTTTACCCGGCGGGCAGCCCCAGCATTTT

v_gene: TRBV29-1
d_gene: -
abundance: -
j_gene: TRBJ2-3
CDR3aa: CSVEFLGPDTQYF
CDR3nt: TGCAGCGTTGAATTTCTGGGCCCAGATACGCAGTATTTT

v_gene: TRBV5-8
d_gene: -
abundance: -
j_gene: TRBJ2-3
CDR3aa: CASSLAPGHWMSDTQYF
CDR3nt: TGTGCCAGCAGCTTGGCCCCGGGACATTGGATGTCCGATACGCAGTATTTT

v_gene: TRBV5-5
d_gene: TRBD1
abundance: few
j_gene: TRBJ2-1
CDR3aa: CASSLAGGNEQFF
CDR3nt: TGTGCCAGCAGCTTGGCAGGGGGCAATGAGCAGTTCTTC

v_gene: TRBV28
d_gene: -
abundance: many
j_gene: TRBJ2-7
CDR3aa: CASSFSYEQYF
CDR3nt: TGTGCCAGCAGTTTCTCCTACGAGCAGTACTTC

v_gene: TRBV5-1
d_gene: TRBD1
abundance: few
j_gene: TRBJ1-6
CDR3aa: CASSTAGQENSPLHF
CDR3nt: TGCGCCAGCAGCACCGCGGGACAGGAAAATTCACCCCTCCACTTT

v_gene: TRBV7-2
d_gene: TRBD1
abundance: few
j_gene: TRBJ2-1
CDR3aa: CASSRGQGMFF
CDR3nt: TGTGCCAGCAGCAGAGGACAGGGGATGTTCTTC

v_gene: TRBV3-1
d_gene: -
abundance: -
j_gene: TRBJ2-7
CDR3aa: CATSQGLAGSYEQYF
CDR3nt: TGTGCCACCTCCCAAGGGCTGGCAGGGTCCTACGAGCAGTACTTC

v_gene: TRBV29-1
d_gene: -
abundance: -
j_gene: TRBJ2-3
CDR3aa: CSVLQGPDTQYF
CDR3nt: TGCAGCGTTCTCCAGGGACCAGATACGCAGTATTTT

v_gene: TRBV7-9
d_gene: -
abundance: few
j_gene: TRBJ2-5
CDR3aa: CASSLGAQETQYF
CDR3nt: TGTGCCAGCAGCTTGGGAGCTCAAGAGACCCAGTACTTC

v_gene: TRBV5-5
d_gene: TRBD2
abundance: few
j_gene: TRBJ2-3
CDR3aa: CASSLGLAVTDTQYF
CDR3nt: TGTGCCAGCAGCTTGGGACTAGCGGTCACAGATACGCAGTATTTT

v_gene: TRBV10-3
d_gene: -
abundance: few
j_gene: TRBJ2-2
CDR3aa: CAISDPGDPMSLAGELFF
CDR3nt: TGTGCCATCAGCGACCCCGGGGACCCTATGTCCTTGGCCGGGGAGCTGTTTTTT

v_gene: TRBV4-1
d_gene: -
abundance: -
j_gene: TRBJ1-5
CDR3aa: CASSQASGDQPQHF
CDR3nt: TGCGCCAGCAGCCAGGCATCCGGAGATCAGCCCCAGCATTTT

v_gene: TRBV7-9
d_gene: -
abundance: -
j_gene: TRBJ2-2
CDR3aa: CASAPPQQNTGELFF
CDR3nt: TGTGCCAGCGCCCCCCCGCAGCAGAACACCGGGGAGCTGTTTTTT